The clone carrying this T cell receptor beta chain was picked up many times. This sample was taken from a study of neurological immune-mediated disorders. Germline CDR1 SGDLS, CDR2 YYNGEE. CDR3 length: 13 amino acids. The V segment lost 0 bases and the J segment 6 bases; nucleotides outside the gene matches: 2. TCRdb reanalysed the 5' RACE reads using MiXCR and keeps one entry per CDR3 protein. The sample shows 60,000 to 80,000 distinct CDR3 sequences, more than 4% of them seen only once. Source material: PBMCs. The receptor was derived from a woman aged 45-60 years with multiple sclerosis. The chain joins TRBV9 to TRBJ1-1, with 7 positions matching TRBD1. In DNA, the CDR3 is TGTGCCAGCAGCGTAGCTACAGGGGCTGAAGCTTTCTTT. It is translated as CASSVATGAEAFF.